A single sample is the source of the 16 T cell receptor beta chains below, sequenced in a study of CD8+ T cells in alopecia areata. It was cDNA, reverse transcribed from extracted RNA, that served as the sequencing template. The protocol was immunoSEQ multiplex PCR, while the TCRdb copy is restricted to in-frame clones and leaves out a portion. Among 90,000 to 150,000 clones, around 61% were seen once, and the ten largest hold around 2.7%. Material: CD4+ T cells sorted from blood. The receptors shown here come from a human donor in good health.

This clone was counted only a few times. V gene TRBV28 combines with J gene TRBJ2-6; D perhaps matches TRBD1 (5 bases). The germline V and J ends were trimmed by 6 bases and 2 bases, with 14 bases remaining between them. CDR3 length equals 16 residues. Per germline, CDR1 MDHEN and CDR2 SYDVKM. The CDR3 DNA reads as TGTGCCAGCAGCTTAGGACCAGGGCCTGGGGCCAACGTCCTGACTTTC. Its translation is CASSLGPGPGANVLTF.

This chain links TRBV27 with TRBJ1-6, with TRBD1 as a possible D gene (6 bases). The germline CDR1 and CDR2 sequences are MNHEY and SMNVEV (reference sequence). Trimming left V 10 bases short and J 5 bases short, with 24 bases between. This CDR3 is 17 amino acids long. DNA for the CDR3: TGTGCCAACCGCATGGGGGCAGGGGCGCGGAATAATTCACCCCTCCACTTT. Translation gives CANRMGAGARNNSPLHF.

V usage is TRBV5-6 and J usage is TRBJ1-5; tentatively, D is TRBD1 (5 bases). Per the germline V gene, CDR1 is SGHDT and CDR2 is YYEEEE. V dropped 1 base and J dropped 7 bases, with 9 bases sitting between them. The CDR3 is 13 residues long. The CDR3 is CASSLLGDQPQHF. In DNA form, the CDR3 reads TGTGCCAGCAGCTTGCTGGGGGACCAGCCCCAGCATTTT.

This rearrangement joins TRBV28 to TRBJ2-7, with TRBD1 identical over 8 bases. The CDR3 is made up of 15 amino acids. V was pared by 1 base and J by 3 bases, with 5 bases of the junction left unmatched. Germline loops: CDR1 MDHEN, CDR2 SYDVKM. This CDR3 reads CASSLSGTGGYEQYF. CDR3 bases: TGTGCCAGCAGTTTATCCGGGACAGGCGGCTACGAGCAGTACTTC. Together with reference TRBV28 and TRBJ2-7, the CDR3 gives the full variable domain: DVKVTQSSRYLVKRTGEKVFLECVQDMDHENMFWYRQDPGLGLRLIYFSYDVKMKEKGDIPEGYSVSREKKERFSLILESASTNQTSMYLCASSLSGTGGYEQYFGPGTRLTVT.

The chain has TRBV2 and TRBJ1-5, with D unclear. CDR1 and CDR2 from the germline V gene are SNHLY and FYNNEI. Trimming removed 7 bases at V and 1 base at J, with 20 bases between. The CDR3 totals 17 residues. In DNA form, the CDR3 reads TGTGCCAGCACTGGCGGCAGCCCCGGTGGAAGCAATCAGCCCCAGCATTTT. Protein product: CASTGGSPGGSNQPQHF.

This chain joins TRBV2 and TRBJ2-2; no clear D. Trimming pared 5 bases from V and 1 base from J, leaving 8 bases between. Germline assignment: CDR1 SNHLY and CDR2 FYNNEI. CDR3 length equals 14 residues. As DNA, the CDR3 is TGTGCCAGCAGTCTCGACTTGAACACCGGGGAGCTGTTTTTT. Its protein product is CASSLDLNTGELFF.

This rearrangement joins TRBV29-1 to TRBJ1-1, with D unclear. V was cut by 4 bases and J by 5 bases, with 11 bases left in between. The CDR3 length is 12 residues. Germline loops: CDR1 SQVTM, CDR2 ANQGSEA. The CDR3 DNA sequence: TGCAGCGTTGGAGGTCAGTCTACTGAAGCTTTCTTT. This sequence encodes CSVGGQSTEAFF.

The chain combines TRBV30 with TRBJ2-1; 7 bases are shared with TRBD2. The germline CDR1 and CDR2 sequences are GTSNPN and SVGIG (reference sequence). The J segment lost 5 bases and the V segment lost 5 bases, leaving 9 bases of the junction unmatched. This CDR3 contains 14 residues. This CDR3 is CAWAGGILNNEQFF. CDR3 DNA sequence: TGTGCCTGGGCCGGGGGGATACTCAACAATGAGCAGTTCTTC. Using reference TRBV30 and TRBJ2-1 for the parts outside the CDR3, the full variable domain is SQTIHQWPATLVQPVGSPLSLECTVEGTSNPNLYWYRQAAGRGLQLLFYSVGIGQISSEVPQNLSASRPQDRQFILSSKKLLLSDSGFYLCAWAGGILNNEQFFGPGTRLTVL.

The CDR3 DNA reads TGCGCCGCTAACGGGGGGAACACCGGGGAGCTGTTTTTT. It specifies CAANGGNTGELFF. V and J are TRBV10-2 and TRBJ2-2; weak D call: TRBD2 (6 bases). The CDR3 is made up of 13 amino acids. The V gene lost 11 bases and the J gene lost 1 base, with 11 bases spanning the gap. The germline gives CDR1 WSHSY, CDR2 SAAADI.

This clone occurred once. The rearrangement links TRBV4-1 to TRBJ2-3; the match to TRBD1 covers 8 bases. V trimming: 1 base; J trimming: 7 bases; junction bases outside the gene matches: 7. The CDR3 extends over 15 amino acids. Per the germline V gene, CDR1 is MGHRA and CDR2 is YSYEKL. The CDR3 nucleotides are TGCGCCAGCAGCCAAGGGACAGGGCATCTGTATACGCAGTATTTT. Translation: CASSQGTGHLYTQYF.

This chain's CDR3 is CASSFGGVLAKNIQYF. CDR3 DNA sequence: TGTGCCAGCAGCTTTGGAGGGGTCCTAGCCAAAAACATTCAGTACTTC. This chain joins TRBV13 and TRBJ2-4; D is perhaps TRBD2 (6 bases). Trimming removed 3 bases from V and 0 bases from J, with 12 bases in between. The CDR3 contains 16 residues. Germline CDR1 is PRHDT and CDR2 is FYEKMQ (reference sequence).

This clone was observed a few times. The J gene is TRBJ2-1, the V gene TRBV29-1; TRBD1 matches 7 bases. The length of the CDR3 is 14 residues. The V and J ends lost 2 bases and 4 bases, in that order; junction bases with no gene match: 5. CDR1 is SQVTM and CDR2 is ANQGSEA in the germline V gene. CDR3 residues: CSVESRTGYNEQFF. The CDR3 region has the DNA TGCAGCGTTGAATCTCGGACAGGTTACAATGAGCAGTTCTTC.

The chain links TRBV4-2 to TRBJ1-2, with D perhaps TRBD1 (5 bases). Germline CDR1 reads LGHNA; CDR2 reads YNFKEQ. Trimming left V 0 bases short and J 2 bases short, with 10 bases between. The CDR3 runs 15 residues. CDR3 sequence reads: CASSQETAGNYGYTF. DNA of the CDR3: TGTGCCAGCAGCCAAGAGACCGCAGGGAACTATGGCTACACCTTC.

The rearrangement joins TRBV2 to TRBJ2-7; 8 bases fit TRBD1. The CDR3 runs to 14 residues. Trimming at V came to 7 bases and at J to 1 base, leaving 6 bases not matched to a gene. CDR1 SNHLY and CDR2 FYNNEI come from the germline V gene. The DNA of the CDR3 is TGTGCCAGCAACCCGGGACAGGTTTCCTACGAGCAGTACTTC. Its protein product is CASNPGQVSYEQYF.

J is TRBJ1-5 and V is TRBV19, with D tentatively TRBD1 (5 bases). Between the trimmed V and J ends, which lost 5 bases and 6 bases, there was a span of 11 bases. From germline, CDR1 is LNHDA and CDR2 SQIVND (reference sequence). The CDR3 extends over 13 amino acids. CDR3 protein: CASSLGGSQPQHF. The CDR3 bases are TGTGCCAGTAGTTTGGGGGGGAGTCAGCCCCAGCATTTT.

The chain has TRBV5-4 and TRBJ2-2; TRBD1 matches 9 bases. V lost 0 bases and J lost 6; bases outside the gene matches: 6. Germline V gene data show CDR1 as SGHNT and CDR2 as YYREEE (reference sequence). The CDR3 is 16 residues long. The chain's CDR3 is CASSLGRQGDSGELFF. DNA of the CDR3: TGTGCCAGCAGCTTGGGGAGACAGGGGGATTCCGGGGAGCTGTTTTTT. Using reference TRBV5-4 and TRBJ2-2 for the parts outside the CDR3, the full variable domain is ETGVTQSPTHLIKTRGQQVTLRCSSQSGHNTVSWYQQALGQGPQFIFQYYREEENGRGNFPPRFSGLQFPNYSSELNVNALELDDSALYLCASSLGRQGDSGELFFGEGSRLTVL.